This T cell receptor (beta chain) derives from a study of radiation and T cells in renal cell carcinoma. Trimming took 1 base from V and 0 from J, leaving 13 bases between them. The CDR3 runs to 17 residues. Germline loops: CDR1 SEHNR, CDR2 FQNEAQ (reference sequence). The time point was: baseline pretreatment blood. Treatment here: 15 Gy SBRT to primary tumor, nephrectomy 4 weeks later. The protocol was immunoSEQ multiplex PCR, while the TCRdb copy is restricted to in-frame clones and leaves out a portion. The table includes 150,000 or so clones, around 90% detected once. This clone came up once. Its antigen is unknown. Findings and limits, study-wide: Top tumor clonotypes rose in blood 2 weeks post-radiation, then contracted. No pretreatment tumor biopsies were available for baseline clonotypes.

The chain is built from TRBV7-9 and TRBJ2-1; weak D call: TRBD1 (6 bases). The sequence came from a woman between 70 and 85 years old with renal cell carcinoma. The input for sequencing was blood, taken from a patient whose treatment included radiotherapy and nephrectomy. The DNA for the CDR3 is TGTGCCAGCAGCTTAGTGGCCGGGACACGCTCCTACAATGAGCAGTTCTTC. It codes for CASSLVAGTRSYNEQFF.